This paragraph covers one T cell receptor beta chain sequence. The sample is drawn from a study of blood T cell repertoires in COVID-19. Turning to the study itself: The origin of the acute and convalescent COVID-19 samples was the United States, Italy and Spain. PBMCs, B-cell-depleted T cells, or T cells were the source of the cDNA or gDNA that made up the material.

Profiling relied on immunoSEQ multiplex PCR, and the TCRdb table lists in-frame clones only, not all of them. This table holds under 75,000 clones, around 87% found once. This TCR derives from a middle-aged man with acute or convalescent COVID-19. Sequenced sample: peripheral blood.

The CDR3 sequence is CASSYALAGGYNEQFF. CDR3 DNA: TGTGCCAGCAGCTACGCTCTAGCGGGAGGGTACAATGAGCAGTTCTTC. The chain links TRBV7-2 to TRBJ2-1; 12 nucleotides match TRBD2. Germline lookup yields CDR1 SGHTA and CDR2 FQGNSA. With 4 bases clipped from V and 4 bases from J, the junction kept 5 bases outside the gene matches. This CDR3 region has 16 residues.